Below are 32 T cell receptor beta chains sequenced from a single sample in a study of blood T cell repertoires in COVID-19. The protocol was immunoSEQ multiplex PCR, while the TCRdb copy is restricted to in-frame clones and leaves out a portion. The sample has 99,000 or so clones, roughly 84% seen once. The sample comprised peripheral blood. The receptors come from a man aged 55 to 70 with acute or convalescent COVID-19.

The table lists this clone with a few counts. The chain joins TRBV4-1 to TRBJ2-2; D gene uncertain. The germline V gene has CDR1 MGHRA and CDR2 YSYEKL. V was clipped by 0 bases and J by 0 bases, with 8 bases between them. CDR3 size: 16 residues. CDR3 bases: TGCGCCAGCAGCCAAGATTGGGCAGCGAACACCGGGGAGCTGTTTTTT. It codes for CASSQDWAANTGELFF.

The rearrangement uses TRBV13 and TRBJ2-2; D is unresolved. CDR1 is PRHDT, CDR2 FYEKMQ, per germline (reference sequence). CDR3 size: 16 residues. The ends were cut back, 2 bases at V and 4 bases at J, with 14 bases in the middle. The CDR3 bases are TGTGCCAGCAGCTTACAGGCTCCAGGCCTCACCGGGGAGCTGTTTTTT. Amino acids: CASSLQAPGLTGELFF.

The V and J genes are TRBV15 and TRBJ1-5, with D possibly TRBD1 on 6 matching bases. Germline loops: CDR1 LNHNV, CDR2 YYDKDF (reference sequence). The germline V and J ends were trimmed by 1 base and 4 bases, with 8 bases remaining between them. The CDR3 is made up of 14 amino acids. The CDR3 DNA sequence: TGTGCCACCAGCAGAGGGACAGCTAATCAGCCCCAGCATTTT. Encoded protein: CATSRGTANQPQHF. Combining the CDR3 with reference TRBV15 and TRBJ1-5 gives the whole variable domain DAMVIQNPRYQVTQFGKPVTLSCSQTLNHNVMYWYQQKSSQAPKLLFHYYDKDFNNEADTPDNFQSRRPNTSFCFLDIRSPGLGDTAMYLCATSRGTANQPQHFGDGTRLSIL.

The chain is built from TRBV27 and TRBJ2-2, with a weak D call TRBD2 (6 bases). CDR3 length equals 14 residues. Germline V CDR1 and CDR2: MNHEY, SMNVEV (reference sequence). Trimming cost V 6 bases and J 7 bases, with 15 bases left between them. The CDR3 DNA reads as TGTGCCAGCAGGTCGGGACTTTCAAGCGGGGAGCTGTTTTTT. This gives the protein CASRSGLSSGELFF.

The chain uses TRBV5-1 and TRBJ2-2, with 11 bases fitting TRBD1. J gave up 3 bases and V 0 bases, and 1 base lay outside the gene matches. CDR1 is SGHRS and CDR2 is YFSETQ in the germline V gene. This CDR3 comprises 16 residues. CDR3 sequence: CASSLGDRGYTGELFF. The CDR3 nucleotides read TGCGCCAGCAGCTTGGGGGACAGGGGGTACACCGGGGAGCTGTTTTTT.

The V call is TRBV3-1 (or the pseudogene TRBV3-2), the J call TRBJ2-2; 7 nucleotides align to TRBD2. Germline V gives CDR1 LGHDT, CDR2 YNNKEL (reference sequence). This CDR3 is 14 amino acids long. V lost 5 bases, J lost 6 bases, and 6 bases stayed unmatched. CDR3 sequence reads: CASSFGLAAGELFF. The CDR3 nucleotides read TGTGCCAGCAGCTTCGGTCTAGCGGCCGGGGAGCTGTTTTTT.

The chain links TRBV5-1 to TRBJ2-1, with 7 bases fitting TRBD1. Germline-derived CDR1 and CDR2 are SGHRS and YFSETQ. V was clipped by 4 bases and J by 8 bases; unmatched bases: 12. The CDR3 consists of 15 residues. The CDR3: CASSGKTGYEDEQFF. The DNA for the CDR3 is TGCGCCAGCAGCGGAAAGACAGGGTATGAGGATGAGCAGTTCTTC.

This sequence joins TRBV7-6 and TRBJ2-5; D is possibly TRBD1 (5 bases). V lost 1 base and J lost 3, with 15 bases in between. Germline CDR1 SGHVS, CDR2 FNYEAQ. CDR3 length: 16 amino acids. The CDR3 reads CASSLVVPTAEETQYF. CDR3 DNA sequence: TGTGCCAGCAGCTTAGTGGTCCCGACAGCCGAAGAGACCCAGTACTTC.

The genes are TRBV5-5 and TRBJ2-1; 8 bases agree with TRBD1. After removal of 2 bases from V and 5 bases from J, the junction contained 12 bases not matched to a gene. The germline V gene encodes CDR1 SGHKS and CDR2 YYEKEE (reference sequence). This CDR3 region has 17 residues. CDR3: CASSFLITTGGNNEQFF. CDR3 DNA sequence: TGTGCCAGCAGCTTTCTGATCACTACAGGGGGTAACAATGAGCAGTTCTTC.

J is TRBJ1-2 and V is TRBV7-3; D gene unclear. The CDR3 runs 14 residues. Germline V gene sequence: CDR1 SGHTA, CDR2 FQGTGA. Trimming cost V 1 base and J 4 bases, with 10 bases left between them. The CDR3 protein is CASSLRVAGYGYTF. The CDR3 bases are TGTGCCAGCAGCTTAAGGGTCGCGGGCTATGGCTACACCTTC.

The chain carries TRBV2 and TRBJ2-5; 8 nucleotides agree with TRBD2. Germline CDR1 reads SNHLY; CDR2 reads FYNNEI. After removal of 8 bases from V and 4 bases from J, the junction contained 9 bases not matched to a gene. The CDR3 has 14 amino acids. CDR3 nucleotide sequence: TGTGCCAGCGTGTGGACGGGAGGGAGAGAGACCCAGTACTTC. Amino acid sequence: CASVWTGGRETQYF.

J is TRBJ2-3 and V is TRBV11-3; D is possibly TRBD2 (5 bases). Trimming shortened V by 1 base and J by 0 bases, and 14 bases separated the two germline ends. This CDR3 spans 17 amino acids. Germline loops: CDR1 SGHNT, CDR2 YENEEA. CDR3 nucleotides: TGTGCCAGCAGCTTAGTTCATGGAGGAACTAGCACAGATACGCAGTATTTT. This gives the protein CASSLVHGGTSTDTQYF.

This chain links TRBV18 with TRBJ2-3, with no clear D. With 1 base removed from V and 0 bases from J, the gap between germline ends came to 17 bases. Germline V gives CDR1 KGHSH, CDR2 LQKENI. The CDR3 covers 18 residues. The CDR3 coding sequence is TGTGCCAGCTCACCACAACAGAGTATAGTTTCTAGCACAGATACGCAGTATTTT. Its protein is CASSPQQSIVSSTDTQYF.

The CDR3: CSGTGNNYGYTF. The CDR3 nucleotides are TGCAGCGGAACAGGGAACAACTATGGCTACACCTTC. J is TRBJ1-2 and V is TRBV29-1; possible D gene TRBD1, 6 bases. V dropped 7 bases and J dropped 2 bases, with 11 bases sitting between them. Germline assignment: CDR1 SQVTM and CDR2 ANQGSEA. The CDR3 runs 12 residues.

The genes are TRBV27 and TRBJ1-1; D perhaps matches TRBD1 (5 bases). The CDR3 is 16 residues long. Deletions cut 7 bases from V and 4 bases from J, with 22 bases between. Germline-derived CDR1 and CDR2 are MNHEY and SMNVEV (reference sequence). The DNA for the CDR3 is TGTGCCAGCAAGAGGGGACTCCAACTTGCGGGCACTGAAGCTTTCTTT. It translates to CASKRGLQLAGTEAFF.

This rearrangement joins TRBV6-1 to TRBJ1-2, with 7 nucleotides matching TRBD1. The V segment lost 2 bases and the J segment 5 bases; nucleotides outside the gene matches: 8. The CDR3 consists of 15 residues. Germline V CDR1 and CDR2: MNHNS, SASEGT. The CDR3 coding sequence is TGTGCCAGCAGTGAAAGTATAGGGGGCTGGTATGGCTACACCTTC. Its translation is CASSESIGGWYGYTF.

This clone was seen just once. V usage is TRBV5-1 and J usage is TRBJ2-5; TRBD1 agrees at 10 bases. The CDR3 has 16 amino acids. Per germline, CDR1 SGHRS and CDR2 YFSETQ. Unmatched junction bases numbered 8, after V lost 2 bases and J lost 4 bases. The chain's CDR3 is CASSFHRDRGPETQYF. CDR3 nucleotides: TGCGCCAGCAGCTTCCATCGGGACAGGGGCCCAGAGACCCAGTACTTC.

This clone occurred once. V is TRBV2 and J is TRBJ1-6, with 8 bases fitting TRBD1. V trimming: 10 bases; J trimming: 6 bases; junction bases outside the gene matches: 8. The germline V gene encodes CDR1 SNHLY and CDR2 FYNNEI. The CDR3 totals 14 residues. The DNA for the CDR3 is TGTGCCACCCAGCGGGACAGGCGTAATTCACCCCTCCACTTT. Its translation is CATQRDRRNSPLHF.

This clone was counted once. The CDR3 DNA reads TGTGCCAGCAGCGACGACAGGGGAGGGGGTGAAAAACTGTTTTTT. Translated, it gives CASSDDRGGGEKLFF. The chain combines TRBV25-1 with TRBJ1-4; 8 bases are a match to TRBD1. CDR1 and CDR2 from the germline V gene are MGHDK and SYGVNS. This CDR3 has 15 amino acids. The ends lost 6 bases at V and 7 bases at J; junction bases unmatched: 10.

This clone was observed a single time. The chain links TRBV6-6 to TRBJ2-1, with 11 bases identical to TRBD1. Per germline, CDR1 MNHNY and CDR2 SVGAGI (reference sequence). This CDR3 spans 15 amino acids. Losses at the gene ends were 4 bases for V and 3 bases for J; bases not matched to a gene: 2. DNA for the CDR3: TGTGCCAGCAGTTTCGGGACAGGGGGCTACAATGAGCAGTTCTTC. This sequence encodes CASSFGTGGYNEQFF.

The chain combines TRBV27 with TRBJ2-5; no clear D gene. CDR1 and CDR2 from the germline V gene are MNHEY and SMNVEV (reference sequence). This CDR3 has 13 amino acids. Deletions cut 3 bases from V and 1 base from J, with 6 bases between. DNA of the CDR3: TGTGCCAGCAGTTTCAGAACCCAAGAGACCCAGTACTTC. This encodes CASSFRTQETQYF.

V and J are TRBV10-1 and TRBJ2-7, with TRBD2 as a possible D gene (5 bases). The CDR3 is 16 residues long. Germline CDR1 WNHNN, CDR2 SYGVQD (reference sequence). V was clipped by 4 bases and J by 0 bases, with 16 bases between them. CDR3 residues: CASSVLDGKSSYEQYV. In DNA form, the CDR3 reads TGCGCCAGCAGTGTCCTGGACGGGAAATCCTCCTACGAGCAGTACGTC.

In this sample, this clone turned up a few times. The chain couples TRBV7-2 to TRBJ2-5; TRBD2 might be the D (6 bases). V was pared by 3 bases and J by 2 bases, with 13 bases between. Germline CDR1 and CDR2: SGHTA and FQGNSA. CDR3 length: 15 amino acids. CDR3 in DNA: TGTGCCAGCAGCTTGAAGCGGGCCCTACAAGAGACCCAGTACTTC. Its protein product is CASSLKRALQETQYF.

This chain joins TRBV6-5 and TRBJ2-5; no firm D call. The V gene lost 2 bases and the J gene lost 1 base, with 11 bases spanning the gap. Per the germline V gene, CDR1 is MNHEY and CDR2 is SVGAGI. CDR3 length: 15 amino acids. The CDR3 nucleotides read TGTGCCAGCAGTTACGGTATTGTCAGCCAAGAGACCCAGTACTTC. Its translation: CASSYGIVSQETQYF.

The chain links TRBV2 to TRBJ2-7; D call uncertain. V was clipped by 7 bases and J by 3 bases, with 10 bases between them. The germline CDR1 and CDR2 sequences are SNHLY and FYNNEI. The length of the CDR3 is 12 residues. This CDR3 reads CASTLRGYEQYF. In DNA form, the CDR3 reads TGTGCCAGCACCCTAAGAGGCTACGAGCAGTACTTC.

The V call is TRBV14, the J call TRBJ1-3, with a tentative D call TRBD1 (5 bases). CDR1 is SGHDN, CDR2 FVKESK, per germline. Trimming removed 2 bases at V and 3 bases at J, with 14 bases between. CDR3 size: 16 residues. This chain's CDR3 is CASSQTRTRVGNTIYF. CDR3 bases: TGTGCCAGCAGCCAAACCCGGACCAGGGTTGGAAACACCATATATTTT.

The chain is built from TRBV7-9 and TRBJ2-5; TRBD1 agrees at 8 bases. The CDR3 is made up of 14 amino acids. Germline trimming cut 5 bases from V and 4 bases from J; bases unmatched to any gene: 6. CDR1 and CDR2 (germline): SEHNR, FQNEAQ (reference sequence). The chain's CDR3 is CASSPGTGTETQYF. The CDR3 nucleotides are TGTGCCAGCAGCCCAGGGACAGGCACAGAGACCCAGTACTTC.

The chain has TRBV12-3 or TRBV12-4 and TRBJ1-3; no firm D call. The ends were cut back, 1 base at V and 3 bases at J, with 4 bases in the middle. This CDR3 is 13 amino acids long. The CDR3 protein is CASSLGHGNTIYF. For the CDR3, the DNA is TGTGCCAGCAGTTTAGGTCATGGAAACACCATATATTTT.

The CDR3 region is CASSAGPLAYEQYV. The CDR3 DNA follows: TGTGCCAGCAGCGCGGGACCGCTCGCCTACGAGCAGTACGTC. The V and J genes are TRBV5-4 and TRBJ2-7; TRBD2 is a possible D gene (6 bases). The V end lost 4 bases, the J end lost 2 bases, and 13 bases lay between the germline ends. The CDR3 runs 14 residues. Germline V lookup: CDR1 SGHNT, CDR2 YYREEE (reference sequence).

The chain links TRBV6-5 to TRBJ2-3; maybe TRBD2 (6 bases). CDR3 length: 14 amino acids. V was trimmed by 6 bases and J by 4 bases, leaving 14 bases between them. CDR1 is MNHEY and CDR2 is SVGAGI in the germline V gene. The CDR3 DNA is TGTGCCAGCAGGGGCGGGAAGAGGGCAGATACGCAGTATTTT. It is translated as CASRGGKRADTQYF.

The table lists this clone with a few counts. The rearrangement uses TRBV2 and TRBJ2-7; D possibly corresponds to TRBD1 (5 bases). The CDR3 has 13 amino acids. Trimming took 0 bases from V and 3 from J, leaving 6 bases between them. The germline gives CDR1 SNHLY, CDR2 FYNNEI. CDR3 sequence reads: CASSEAGVYEQYF. The CDR3 DNA sequence: TGTGCCAGCAGTGAAGCAGGGGTCTACGAGCAGTACTTC.

This sequence joins TRBV29-1 and TRBJ2-1, with D unclear. CDR1 SQVTM and CDR2 ANQGSEA come from the germline V gene. Trimming removed 5 bases at V and 9 bases at J, with 11 bases between. This CDR3 comprises 11 residues. DNA for the CDR3: TGCAGCGTTAATGTCGTGGCTGAGCAGTTCTTC. It is translated as CSVNVVAEQFF.